This is a list of T cell receptor beta chains from one sample in a study of blood T cell repertoires in COVID-19. TCRdb's table, derived via immunoSEQ multiplex PCR, lists solely in-frame clones and lacks some. The top ten hold about a sixth of the sample, which has under 20,000 clones, about nine tenths seen once. The source material was peripheral blood. The source of these receptors is a human donor with active COVID-19. The donor label of this sample is uncertain. Both conserved end residues are part of each CDR3. Each record gives: V gene, D gene, CDR3 length, J gene, CDR3 protein. The D gene is left open where the match is weak.

TRBV6-5,NA,14,TRBJ1-1,CASRDGGSDKEAFF
TRBV20-1,NA,17,TRBJ2-3,CSASFGGAVVNTDTQYF
TRBV7-7,TRBD2,15,TRBJ2-6,CASSSGLAGANVLTF
TRBV6-2/TRBV6-3,NA,13,TRBJ1-5,CASSYNHIQPQHF
TRBV15,NA,15,TRBJ1-1,CATSRERQLNTEAFF
TRBV7-2,TRBD2,15,TRBJ2-5,CASSLLRGGRETQYF
TRBV5-4,TRBD2,15,TRBJ2-7,CASSSLAGSSYEQYF
TRBV5-1,TRBD1,15,TRBJ1-2,CASSLQGQAGYGYTF
TRBV4-3,TRBD2,18,TRBJ2-3,CASSQLYLAGGLTDTQYF
TRBV6-2/TRBV6-3,NA,13,TRBJ1-1,CASSTVLHTEAFF
TRBV15,NA,17,TRBJ1-6,CATSSSPTDSYNSPLHF
TRBV10-3,TRBD1,13,TRBJ1-2,CAISDPDRKGYTF
TRBV20-1,NA,15,TRBJ1-2,CSASVVRGANYGYTF
TRBV7-6,NA,15,TRBJ2-3,CASSISPGQGDTQYF
TRBV9,TRBD2,16,TRBJ2-2,CASSQTSGGHTGELFF
TRBV18,NA,15,TRBJ1-5,CASSPGQLKGQPQHF
TRBV6-1,TRBD2,15,TRBJ2-5,CASSETAGGQETQYF
TRBV18,TRBD2,18,TRBJ2-1,CASSLHTYLAGGGNEQFF
TRBV6-6,NA,13,TRBJ2-5,CASSRDIQETQYF
TRBV7-3,TRBD1,14,TRBJ2-7,CASSLTDRLYEQYF
TRBV11-1,TRBD1,16,TRBJ1-6,CASSRSWDRENSPLHF
TRBV4-3,NA,15,TRBJ1-5,CASSQGGDGGQPQHF
TRBV9,NA,15,TRBJ1-6,CASSVEGTNNSPLHF
TRBV7-9,TRBD1,17,TRBJ2-3,CASSGPGTGKMADTQYF
TRBV18,NA,13,TRBJ1-1,CASDTGMNTEAFF
TRBV5-1,NA,18,TRBJ1-4,CASSLVTGSIITNEKLFF
TRBV19,TRBD1,14,TRBJ2-7,CASSHPGQGWEQYF
TRBV5-6,TRBD1,15,TRBJ2-5,CASSLGTGAGETQYF
TRBV6-5,TRBD1,15,TRBJ1-5,CASRGMDRGNQPQHF
TRBV7-2,NA,16,TRBJ2-3,CASSPKRRGFTDTQYF
TRBV4-2,TRBD2,15,TRBJ2-5,CASSLASGGRETQYF
TRBV27,TRBD1,14,TRBJ1-6,CASSLFRGNSPLHF
TRBV7-9,NA,17,TRBJ1-1,CASSSEQGTTRPEEAFF
TRBV4-3,TRBD2,15,TRBJ2-7,CASSQQSGGTYEQYF
TRBV6-5,NA,14,TRBJ2-3,CASSWTGTGDTQYF
TRBV5-6,TRBD1,17,TRBJ2-2,CASSLRGTGDRTGELFF
TRBV7-2,TRBD2,16,TRBJ2-5,CASSLVGAGRVETQYF
TRBV27,NA,15,TRBJ1-2,CASSLTGRGNYGYTF
TRBV7-8,NA,17,TRBJ2-2,CASSLKLGGANTGELFF
TRBV18,TRBD2,15,TRBJ2-3,CASSPGGGARDTQYF
TRBV2,NA,13,TRBJ1-1,CASRDTLNTEAFF
TRBV10-3,NA,13,TRBJ1-1,CAISESTQVWAFF
TRBV2,TRBD2,16,TRBJ2-7,CASTRTSATISYEQYF
TRBV6-2/TRBV6-3,TRBD2,17,TRBJ2-3,CASSYSFQRGSTDTQYF
TRBV6-5,TRBD2,15,TRBJ2-7,CASSPRGGGTYEQYF
TRBV10-1,NA,15,TRBJ1-1,CAGSQSQEPNTEAFF
TRBV19,NA,13,TRBJ2-5,CASSSDDRETQYF
TRBV11-2,NA,15,TRBJ1-5,CASSSLQGTGQPQHF
TRBV2,NA,13,TRBJ2-6,CASTGTGANVLTF
TRBV9,TRBD1,15,TRBJ2-7,CASSRGDRAVDEQYF
TRBV5-4,TRBD2,14,TRBJ2-1,CASSSREAGGQQFF
TRBV7-9,NA,15,TRBJ2-2,CASSFRPRGGGELFF
TRBV27,NA,13,TRBJ2-1,CASSLTVNNEQFF
TRBV5-6,TRBD1,15,TRBJ1-5,CASSLTGGYNQPQHF
TRBV5-1,TRBD2,16,TRBJ2-5,CASSLAGTSVPETQYF
TRBV4-3,NA,13,TRBJ2-3,CASSQPTSLRQYF
TRBV7-2,TRBD2,15,TRBJ2-1,CASSPELAGVNEQFF